Reported below is one T cell receptor (beta chain). Its target is unknown. The sample is drawn from a study of T-cell reconstitution after alpha-beta-depleted transplantation in children. Whole-study findings and limits: In patients about two months after transplant, alpha-beta T cells reportedly arose from several hundred expanded graft clones. Diversity of TCRbeta at day 60 was high in some patients, arising from surviving recipient T cells and thymic progenitors.

Library preparation (for TCRbeta) was performed with unique molecular identifiers. Each CDR3 protein is one row after TCRdb ran MiXCR on the PCR reads. The profile shows roughly 100,000 distinct CDR3 sequences, approximately 8% of them singletons. Germline lookup yields CDR1 SGHDT and CDR2 YYEEEE. V lost 4 bases and J 0 bases, leaving 16 bases between the germline ends. CDR3 length: 16 amino acids. The chain joins TRBV5-6 to TRBJ2-5, with D unresolved. The sample consisted of PBMCs, taken before TCRalphabeta/CD19-depleted stem cell transplant. This TCR derives from a boy aged 2 to 9 with acute lymphoblastic leukemia, due to receive a stem cell transplant. The CDR3 DNA is TGTGCCAGCAGCCTAGGGCTCCTCTGCCACCAAGAGACCCAGTACTTC. This translates into CASSLGLLCHQETQYF.